The clone carrying this TCR beta chain was found a few times. What it binds is unknown. This entry comes from a study of identical twins. Findings and caveats of the study: Part of the zero-insertion signal could reflect confounding by invariant MAIT and iNKT cells. Twin pairs' shared out-of-frame alpha sequences were enriched in low generation probability.

The length of the CDR3 is 14 residues. Germline V gene data show CDR1 as DFQATT and CDR2 as SNEGSKA (reference sequence). Unique molecular identifiers were present on the cDNA, and a universal primer site came from template switching. TCRdb itself ran the 5' RACE reads through MiXCR, one entry per CDR3 protein. The table shows around 500,000 distinct CDR3 sequences, with 12% to 15% occurring only once. The same sample was also studied in work on yellow fever vaccine responses in identical twins.

The sequence came from a woman aged 18 to 35 in good health. Sequences were obtained from CD4+ T cells sorted from blood. V gene TRBV20-1 combines with J gene TRBJ1-5; TRBD1 matches at 7 bases. CDR3 nucleotide sequence: TGCATCATCTCGACAGGGATGGACAATCAGCCCCAGCATTTT. This codes for CIISTGMDNQPQHF.